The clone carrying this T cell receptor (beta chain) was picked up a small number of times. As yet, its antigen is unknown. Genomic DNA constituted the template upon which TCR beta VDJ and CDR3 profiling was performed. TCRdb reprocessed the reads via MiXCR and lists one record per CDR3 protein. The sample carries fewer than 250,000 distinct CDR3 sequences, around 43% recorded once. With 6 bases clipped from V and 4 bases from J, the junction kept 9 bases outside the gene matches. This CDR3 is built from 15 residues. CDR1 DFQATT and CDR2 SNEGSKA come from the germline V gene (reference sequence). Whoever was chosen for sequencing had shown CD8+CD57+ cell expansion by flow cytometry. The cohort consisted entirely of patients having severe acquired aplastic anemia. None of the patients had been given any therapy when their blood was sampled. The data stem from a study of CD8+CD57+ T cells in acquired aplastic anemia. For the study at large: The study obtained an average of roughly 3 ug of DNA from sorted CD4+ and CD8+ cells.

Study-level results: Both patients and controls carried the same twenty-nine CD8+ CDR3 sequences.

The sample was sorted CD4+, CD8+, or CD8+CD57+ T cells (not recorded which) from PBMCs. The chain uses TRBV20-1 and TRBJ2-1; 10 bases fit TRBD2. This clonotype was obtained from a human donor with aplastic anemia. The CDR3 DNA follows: TGCAGTGCCCGAGCCCTAGCGGGAGAGTACAATGAGCAGTTCTTC. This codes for CSARALAGEYNEQFF.